This T cell receptor (beta chain) derives from a study of CD8 T cells in ankylosing spondylitis. Study-level results: A motif in TCR beta, a set of eight or nine highly homologous variants, appeared characteristic of ankylosing spondylitis blood. The authors reported significant enrichment of disease-linked clones in matched ankylosing spondylitis synovial fluid. Earlier work had already found some motif variants in reactive arthritis synovial fluid and blood.

Scientists made TCR beta libraries using quantitative 5'-RACE with molecular barcodes. TCRdb ran MiXCR on the 5' RACE reads and lists one entry per CDR3 protein. The sample consists of about 240,000 distinct CDR3 sequences, more than 20% of them appearing once. Many counts were recorded for this clonotype. The antigen is undetermined. Trimming took 4 bases from V and 6 from J, leaving 13 bases between them. This CDR3 comprises 15 residues. The V gene's germline CDR1 is MNHEY and CDR2 SVGAGI. Sequenced: blood, either unsorted or a sorted T cell fraction (not recorded which). V is TRBV6-5 and J is TRBJ1-6, with a weak D call TRBD1 (5 bases). The clonotype was recovered from a male donor with ankylosing spondylitis or in good health (not recorded which). The CDR3 here is CASSLKGAANSPLHF. In nucleotides, the CDR3 is TGTGCCAGCAGTTTGAAAGGGGCGGCTAATTCACCCCTCCACTTT.